This TCR beta chain came from a study of shared clonotypes between healthy human individuals. On the study more broadly: Ranging from 18 to 49 in age, donors were two women and three men.

Germline CDR1 and CDR2: GTSNPN and SVGIG (reference sequence). V lost 8 bases and J lost 1; bases outside the gene matches: 7. This CDR3 is 16 amino acids long. All donors qualified as healthy HIV-negative adults and had experienced no recent acute infections or vaccinations. For unsorted samples, genomic DNA was extracted from tens of millions of PBMCs. This was a deep-level run. This table comes from immunoSEQ multiplex PCR, and its TCRdb copy is limited to in-frame clones, with some not included. Of about 520,000 clones detected, around 73% appear once; the ten largest clones hold around 12%. The sequenced material came from PBMCs. The gene calls are TRBV30 and TRBJ1-6, with TRBD1 matching 11 bases. The source of this sequence is a woman in her 40s in good health. Some clones in this sample may be carry-over from other donors' samples. CDR3 coding DNA: TGTGCCGGTAGGACAGGGGGCATGTCCTATAATTCACCCCTCCACTTT. Residues: CAGRTGGMSYNSPLHF.